Following are 4 T cell receptor beta chains from one sample sequenced in a study of T cells in Graves' hyperthyroidism and ophthalmopathy. Using RNA transcripts as the source, TCR beta CDR3 regions were amplified. TCR CDR3 regions were first amplified by RT-PCR with HTBI primers. MiXCR, applied by TCRdb to the multiplex PCR reads, yields one record per CDR3 protein. The data show about 690,000 distinct CDR3 sequences, around a sixth seen once. Sequenced input: blood. Every receptor here comes from a man in his fifties or sixties with Graves' hyperthyroidism.

This clonotype occurred many times. V is TRBV6-1 and J is TRBJ2-7; the D is unclear. The CDR3 contains 11 residues. Germline CDR1 reads MNHNS; CDR2 reads SASEGT. V lost 11 bases, J lost 6 bases, and 14 bases lay in between. CDR3 sequence (DNA): TGTGCCTGTGGGAACGGCCTCGAGCAGTACTTC. Translating it yields CACGNGLEQYF.

This clonotype was found many times. V usage is TRBV7-2 and J usage is TRBJ2-5, with 10 bases lining up with TRBD2. The CDR3 runs 16 residues. V shed 0 bases and J 5 bases; nucleotides not matched to a gene: 6. Germline loops: CDR1 SGHTA, CDR2 FQGNSA. CDR3 protein: CASSLAGAGGYETQYF. In DNA form, the CDR3 reads TGTGCCAGCAGCTTAGCGGGAGCGGGAGGGTACGAGACCCAGTACTTC.

This clonotype was seen ten or more times. The chain joins TRBV6-1 to TRBJ2-7; 10 bases agree with TRBD1. CDR1 is MNHNS and CDR2 is SASEGT in the germline V gene. The V and J ends lost 5 bases and 1 base, in that order; junction bases with no gene match: 11. The CDR3 covers 17 residues. The CDR3 DNA is TGTGCCAGCAGTTTCACCGGGACAGGGGCGGTATCCTACGAGCAGTACTTC. Protein sequence: CASSFTGTGAVSYEQYF.

This clonotype turned up a few times. V and J are TRBV5-1 and TRBJ2-1, with D possibly being TRBD2 (6 bases). Germline V gene lookup returns CDR1 SGHRS and CDR2 YFSETQ. This CDR3 region has 14 residues. The V end lost 4 bases, the J end lost 6 bases, and 14 bases lay between the germline ends. In DNA, the CDR3 is TGCGCCAGCAGCCTATCGGGAGTTACCAATGAGCAGTTCTTC. This sequence encodes CASSLSGVTNEQFF.